This T cell receptor (beta chain) was observed in a study of blood T cell repertoires in COVID-19. This CDR3 comprises 15 residues. Germline CDR1 reads SNHLY; CDR2 reads FYNNEI. The ends lost 8 bases at V and 5 bases at J; junction bases unmatched: 6. Only in-frame clones appear in the TCRdb table, and some are missing; sequencing was by immunoSEQ multiplex PCR. The sample lists tens of thousands of clones; just under 80% were seen once. This clone was seen only once. This chain joins TRBV2 and TRBJ2-2, with 12 bases that match TRBD2. The TCR comes from a human donor in a cohort sampled during active COVID-19. The specimen sequenced was peripheral blood. CDR3: CASGRTSGATGELFF. The CDR3 DNA is TGTGCCAGCGGAAGGACTAGCGGGGCTACCGGGGAGCTGTTTTTT.